This T cell receptor beta chain comes out of a study of blood T cell repertoires in COVID-19. Looked up from germline, CDR1 is MDHEN and CDR2 is SYDVKM. Between the trimmed V and J ends, which lost 1 base and 0 bases, there was a span of 10 bases. The CDR3 runs to 16 residues. Clones were sequenced by immunoSEQ multiplex PCR, and TCRdb holds only the in-frame ones, with some missing. The sample contains 25,000 to 35,000 clones, 80% of which appear only once. This TCR was recovered from a woman aged 70-85 years with acute or convalescent COVID-19. The chain employs TRBV28 and TRBJ2-1; D gene uncertain. The material sequenced was peripheral blood. The CDR3 region has the DNA TGTGCCAGCAGTTTATATAGCCCTAGCTCCTACAATGAGCAGTTCTTC. It translates to CASSLYSPSSYNEQFF. The full variable domain, its missing parts supplied by reference TRBV28 and TRBJ2-1, is DVKVTQSSRYLVKRTGEKVFLECVQDMDHENMFWYRQDPGLGLRLIYFSYDVKMKEKGDIPEGYSVSREKKERFSLILESASTNQTSMYLCASSLYSPSSYNEQFFGPGTRLTVL.